This is a list of T cell receptor beta chains from one sample in a study of shared clonotypes between healthy human individuals. This table comes from immunoSEQ multiplex PCR, and its TCRdb copy is limited to in-frame clones, with some not included. The sample yields more than 150,000 clones, about 93% seen once. Specimen: naive CD4+ T cells sorted from blood. The origin of the receptors is a woman in her twenties or thirties in good health. Each CDR3 is given with its conserved first and last residue. Fields, in order: clone size, J gene, V gene, D gene, CDR3 DNA, CDR3 protein. A D gene is named only where the DNA matches it firmly. Clone size is shown for a subset of rows, as once, few, many or a class of expanded clone.

clone_size: -
j_call: TRBJ2-7
v_call: TRBV19
d_call: -
cdr3_nt: TGTGCCAGTAGTATAGACCCCTCGACGCCCACCTACGAGCAGTACTTC
cdr3_aa: CASSIDPSTPTYEQYF

clone_size: -
j_call: TRBJ1-1
v_call: TRBV27
d_call: -
cdr3_nt: TGTGCCAGCAGTTTCAAAGTTCCCTTCACTGAAGCTTTCTTT
cdr3_aa: CASSFKVPFTEAFF

clone_size: -
j_call: TRBJ1-1
v_call: TRBV21-1
d_call: -
cdr3_nt: TGTGCCAGCAGCGCTAGACAGGGCCACATGAACACTGAAGCTTTCTTT
cdr3_aa: CASSARQGHMNTEAFF

clone_size: -
j_call: TRBJ2-2
v_call: TRBV25-1
d_call: -
cdr3_nt: TGTGCCAGCAGTGAGCTGACCAAACCGAACACCGGGGAGCTGTTTTTT
cdr3_aa: CASSELTKPNTGELFF

clone_size: -
j_call: TRBJ1-4
v_call: TRBV4-1
d_call: -
cdr3_nt: TGCGCCAGCAGCCAAGGTTTTGATGAAAAACTGTTTTTT
cdr3_aa: CASSQGFDEKLFF

clone_size: -
j_call: TRBJ2-3
v_call: TRBV5-1
d_call: -
cdr3_nt: TGCGCCAGCAGCCATGACGGGAGTAGCACAGATACGCAGTATTTT
cdr3_aa: CASSHDGSSTDTQYF

clone_size: -
j_call: TRBJ1-5
v_call: TRBV4-1
d_call: TRBD1
cdr3_nt: TGCGCCAGCAGCCACGTAACAGGGGGTCTCAGCAATCAGCCCCAGCATTTT
cdr3_aa: CASSHVTGGLSNQPQHF

clone_size: few
j_call: TRBJ2-7
v_call: TRBV25-1
d_call: -
cdr3_nt: TGTGCCAGCAGTGATCCCTACAGGGAGCAGTACTTC
cdr3_aa: CASSDPYREQYF

clone_size: few
j_call: TRBJ1-2
v_call: TRBV18
d_call: -
cdr3_nt: TGTGCCAGCTCACCGAATCAGGGAGATGGCTACACCTTC
cdr3_aa: CASSPNQGDGYTF

clone_size: -
j_call: TRBJ2-3
v_call: TRBV29-1
d_call: -
cdr3_nt: TGCAGCGTTCCCCGGGGAGATACGCAGTATTTT
cdr3_aa: CSVPRGDTQYF

clone_size: -
j_call: TRBJ2-7
v_call: TRBV11-2
d_call: -
cdr3_nt: TGTGCCACCTCCCGGGGCGGGACTCGTAATTCCGAGCAGTACTTC
cdr3_aa: CATSRGGTRNSEQYF

clone_size: -
j_call: TRBJ2-5
v_call: TRBV18
d_call: -
cdr3_nt: TGTGCCAGCTCACCAGGGCAGGCGGTACAAGAGACCCAGTACTTC
cdr3_aa: CASSPGQAVQETQYF

clone_size: few
j_call: TRBJ1-5
v_call: TRBV4-1
d_call: -
cdr3_nt: TGCGCCAGCAGCCAAGTACAGGCAAATCAGCCCCAGCATTTT
cdr3_aa: CASSQVQANQPQHF

clone_size: -
j_call: TRBJ2-7
v_call: TRBV2
d_call: -
cdr3_nt: TGTGCCAGCAGGAGCCCTCTCAGGCCGTCCTACGAGCAGTACTTC
cdr3_aa: CASRSPLRPSYEQYF

clone_size: -
j_call: TRBJ2-1
v_call: TRBV18
d_call: TRBD1
cdr3_nt: TGTGCCAGCTCACCATTTGAGACAGGGGACTACAATGAGCAGTTCTTC
cdr3_aa: CASSPFETGDYNEQFF

clone_size: -
j_call: TRBJ1-5
v_call: TRBV28
d_call: -
cdr3_nt: TGTGCCAGCAGTTTTCGTCACAGGTTAAATCAGCCCCAGCATTTT
cdr3_aa: CASSFRHRLNQPQHF

clone_size: -
j_call: TRBJ1-5
v_call: TRBV6-1
d_call: -
cdr3_nt: TGTGCCAGCAGTGAAGGTGGGTGGCAGCCCCAGCATTTT
cdr3_aa: CASSEGGWQPQHF

clone_size: -
j_call: TRBJ2-7
v_call: TRBV25-1
d_call: TRBD2
cdr3_nt: TGTGCCAGCAGTGATCCTAGCGGGAGAGGGCCCTACGAGCAGTACTTC
cdr3_aa: CASSDPSGRGPYEQYF

clone_size: -
j_call: TRBJ2-2
v_call: TRBV7-9
d_call: -
cdr3_nt: TGTGCCAGCACCCCAGGGGAGGGGGCCACCGGGGAGCTGTTTTTT
cdr3_aa: CASTPGEGATGELFF

clone_size: once
j_call: TRBJ2-7
v_call: TRBV10-3
d_call: TRBD1
cdr3_nt: TGTGCCATCAGTGGAGGACAGGGGATAAGGTACGAGCAGTACTTC
cdr3_aa: CAISGGQGIRYEQYF

clone_size: -
j_call: TRBJ1-2
v_call: TRBV6-1
d_call: -
cdr3_nt: TGTGCCAGCAGTGTGGACATGGGAGGTGACTATGGCTACACCTTC
cdr3_aa: CASSVDMGGDYGYTF

clone_size: -
j_call: TRBJ1-6
v_call: TRBV1
d_call: -
cdr3_nt: TGCACCAGCAGCCTCTATATAACCGACCGAGGCTCACCCCTCCACTTT
cdr3_aa: CTSSLYITDRGSPLHF

clone_size: -
j_call: TRBJ2-2
v_call: TRBV5-1
d_call: -
cdr3_nt: TGCGCCAGTTTGGGTACTTTGAACACCGGGGAGCTGTTTTTT
cdr3_aa: CASLGTLNTGELFF

clone_size: -
j_call: TRBJ2-7
v_call: TRBV19
d_call: TRBD1
cdr3_nt: TGTGCCAGTAGCACCGGGACAGGGGGGGTGAACGAGCAGTACTTC
cdr3_aa: CASSTGTGGVNEQYF

clone_size: few
j_call: TRBJ1-5
v_call: TRBV6-1
d_call: -
cdr3_nt: TGTGCCAGCAGTGCGGGACGGCTCAATCAGCCCCAGCATTTT
cdr3_aa: CASSAGRLNQPQHF

clone_size: -
j_call: TRBJ2-7
v_call: TRBV19
d_call: -
cdr3_nt: TGTGCCAGTAAAAACGAACCTACGGCGATCGAGCAGTACTTC
cdr3_aa: CASKNEPTAIEQYF

clone_size: -
j_call: TRBJ2-7
v_call: TRBV5-6
d_call: TRBD2
cdr3_nt: TGTGCCAGCAGCTTTAGCGGGAGCCCCTACGAGCAGTACTTC
cdr3_aa: CASSFSGSPYEQYF

clone_size: -
j_call: TRBJ1-3
v_call: TRBV30
d_call: -
cdr3_nt: TGTGCCTGGAGTGGCTCTGGAAACACCATATATTTT
cdr3_aa: CAWSGSGNTIYF

clone_size: -
j_call: TRBJ1-4
v_call: TRBV9
d_call: -
cdr3_nt: TGTGCCAGCAGCCCAAGTCCTACGAGCTATGAAAAACTGTTTTTT
cdr3_aa: CASSPSPTSYEKLFF

clone_size: -
j_call: TRBJ1-4
v_call: TRBV5-1
d_call: TRBD1
cdr3_nt: TGCGCCAGCAGCTTGGACAAGGGGGCGAATGAAAAACTGTTTTTT
cdr3_aa: CASSLDKGANEKLFF

clone_size: -
j_call: TRBJ2-7
v_call: TRBV14
d_call: TRBD1
cdr3_nt: TGTGCCAGCAGCCCCCTCTTCGGACAGGGGGCCTACGAGCAGTACTTC
cdr3_aa: CASSPLFGQGAYEQYF

clone_size: -
j_call: TRBJ1-5
v_call: TRBV19
d_call: -
cdr3_nt: TGTGCCAGTATGCGGACACCAAGTTCGCCCCAGCATTTT
cdr3_aa: CASMRTPSSPQHF

clone_size: -
j_call: TRBJ1-3
v_call: TRBV7-9
d_call: TRBD1
cdr3_nt: TGTGCCAGCAGCTCCTCACAGGGGATTGCGGGAAACACCATATATTTT
cdr3_aa: CASSSSQGIAGNTIYF

clone_size: -
j_call: TRBJ2-7
v_call: TRBV28
d_call: TRBD1
cdr3_nt: TGTGCCAGCAGTTTAAACCCTGGGACAGGGGGCTTCCACGAGCAGTACTTC
cdr3_aa: CASSLNPGTGGFHEQYF

clone_size: -
j_call: TRBJ2-7
v_call: TRBV28
d_call: -
cdr3_nt: TGTGCCAGCAGTTTTGCATTGTCTAGCCTAGAGTACGAGCAGTACTTC
cdr3_aa: CASSFALSSLEYEQYF

clone_size: once
j_call: TRBJ2-7
v_call: TRBV28
d_call: -
cdr3_nt: TGTGCCAGCAGTTTAAATTACGAGCAGTACTTC
cdr3_aa: CASSLNYEQYF

clone_size: -
j_call: TRBJ1-3
v_call: TRBV5-1
d_call: TRBD1
cdr3_nt: TGCGCCAGCAGCCAAGGGACAGAGGCTGGAAACACCATATATTTT
cdr3_aa: CASSQGTEAGNTIYF

clone_size: -
j_call: TRBJ1-1
v_call: TRBV28
d_call: TRBD1
cdr3_nt: TGTGCCAGCAGACCGGGACAGGGGCCCACTGAAGCTTTCTTT
cdr3_aa: CASRPGQGPTEAFF

clone_size: -
j_call: TRBJ2-7
v_call: TRBV28
d_call: -
cdr3_nt: TGTGCCAGCAGTCCGCAACAATACGAGCAGTACTTC
cdr3_aa: CASSPQQYEQYF

clone_size: -
j_call: TRBJ2-3
v_call: TRBV27
d_call: -
cdr3_nt: TGTGCCAGCAGTTTGGGTGGGCCAGGCACAGATACGCAGTATTTT
cdr3_aa: CASSLGGPGTDTQYF

clone_size: -
j_call: TRBJ1-4
v_call: TRBV27
d_call: -
cdr3_nt: TGTGCCAGCAGTTTCAGGGGTAGCGGCGAAAAACTGTTTTTT
cdr3_aa: CASSFRGSGEKLFF